These 11 T cell receptor beta chains were all obtained from the same sample, sequenced in a study of quantifying T cell responses using KT2 cells. For the study at large: cDNA was made from DNase-treated RNA using alpha and beta constant primers.

A single-stranded UMI oligo with SP2 sequence was ligated to cDNA 3' ends. The first PCR ran roughly 4 cycles with an equimolar RC1.1 and RC1.2 beta primer mix. A single record per CDR3 protein comes from TCRdb applying MiXCR to the UMI-ligation and nested PCR reads. The sample lists 42,000 or so distinct CDR3 sequences, over 15% seen once, with around two fifths in the top ten. Sequencing was done on a sample of PBMCs spiked with cells of the T cell clone KT2. All receptors come from a human donor.

This clonotype was picked up a small number of times. The chain uses TRBV4-3 and TRBJ2-1; D perhaps matches TRBD2 (6 bases). Germline-derived CDR1 and CDR2 are LGHNA and YSLEER. The CDR3 extends over 17 amino acids. The V gene lost 3 bases and the J gene lost 7 bases, with 22 bases spanning the gap. Here the CDR3 DNA reads TGCGCCAGCAGCCACTCTACTCCGCGGAGCGGGTTAAATGAGCAGTTCTTC. This sequence encodes CASSHSTPRSGLNEQFF.

This clonotype was picked up a small number of times. The genes are TRBV4-3 and TRBJ2-1; D unresolved. Per the germline V gene, CDR1 is LGHNA and CDR2 is YSLEER. The CDR3 has 16 residues. Between the trimmed V and J ends, which lost 1 base and 6 bases, there was a span of 16 bases. DNA of the CDR3: TGCGCCAGCAGCCAAGGTCCAGGATTAGAGAGCAATGAGCAGTTCTTC. It encodes CASSQGPGLESNEQFF.

The CDR3: CSAFPGTGAKGPWVTITDTQYF. The CDR3 DNA reads as TGCAGTGCTTTTCCCGGGACAGGGGCAAAAGGCCCTTGGGTGACTATCACAGATACGCAGTATTTT. This chain joins TRBV20-1 and TRBJ2-3, with 10 bases lining up with TRBD1. The germline CDR1 and CDR2 sequences are DFQATT and SNEGSKA (reference sequence). Trimming removed 5 bases from V and 2 bases from J; junction bases left unmatched: 28. This CDR3 has 22 residues.

This rearrangement joins TRBV6-2 or TRBV6-3 to TRBJ1-5; no clear D gene. With 6 bases removed from V and 1 base from J, the gap between germline ends came to 7 bases. CDR1 MNHEY and CDR2 SVGEGT come from the germline V gene. The CDR3 spans 13 residues. The CDR3 bases are TGTGCCAGCAGCCCCCAGAGCAATCAGCCCCAGCATTTT. Translation: CASSPQSNQPQHF.

This clonotype was seen only once. The CDR3 region is CASSFNRVASGRSTDTQYF. CDR3 bases: TGTGCCAGCAGTTTTAATAGGGTGGCTAGCGGGAGGAGCACAGATACGCAGTATTTT. This chain links TRBV27 with TRBJ2-3, with 11 bases aligning to TRBD2. Germline trimming cut 3 bases from V and 0 bases from J; bases unmatched to any gene: 11. The V gene's germline CDR1 is MNHEY and CDR2 SMNVEV (reference sequence). The CDR3 spans 19 residues.

This clonotype was recorded a few times. V is TRBV4-1 and J is TRBJ2-4; 8 positions agree with TRBD2. The CDR3 has 14 amino acids. Trimming at V came to 1 base and at J to 6 bases, leaving 2 bases not matched to a gene. Germline V lookup: CDR1 MGHRA, CDR2 YSYEKL. CDR3 in DNA: TGCGCCAGCAGCCAAGTAAGCGGGGGAAACATTCAGTACTTC. Translation gives CASSQVSGGNIQYF.

In this sample, this clonotype turned up a few times. The genes are TRBV12-3 or TRBV12-4 and TRBJ2-3, with 7 positions matching TRBD2. The CDR3 consists of 14 residues. Trimming at V came to 11 bases and at J to 0 bases, leaving 8 bases not matched to a gene. CDR3 loop: CADRASGSTDTQYF. CDR3 coding DNA: TGTGCCGATCGGGCTAGCGGAAGCACAGATACGCAGTATTTT.

V is TRBV12-3 or TRBV12-4 and J is TRBJ1-3; the D is unclear. Deletions cut 6 bases from V and 4 bases from J, with 13 bases between. This CDR3 comprises 14 residues. CDR3 DNA: TGTGCCAGCAGCTCGAACGGGTGGGGAAACACCATATATTTT. Its translation is CASSSNGWGNTIYF.

With regard to this clonotype: A junction boundary mismatches the germline segment, possibly from a read error. The chain has TRBV7-2 and TRBJ2-1, with D perhaps matching TRBD2 (5 bases). CDR1 and CDR2 (germline): SGHTA, FQGNSA. The CDR3 loop spans 13 amino acids. Here the CDR3 reads CASSLGTGNFPIF. CDR3 nucleotide sequence: TGTGCCAGCAGCTTAGGGACGGGGAATTTCCCGATCTTC.

V usage is TRBV28 and J usage is TRBJ2-2; D remains ambiguous. Per germline, CDR1 MDHEN and CDR2 SYDVKM. The CDR3 length is 14 residues. The V end lost 7 bases, the J end lost 0 bases, and 9 bases lay between the germline ends. As DNA, the CDR3 is TGTGCCAGCATTAGACCCACGAACACCGGGGAGCTGTTTTTT. Protein product: CASIRPTNTGELFF.

This clonotype was observed many times. The V gene is TRBV5-4, the J gene TRBJ2-1; 9 bases map to TRBD2. The CDR3 consists of 15 residues. The V and J ends lost 2 bases and 5 bases, in that order; junction bases with no gene match: 5. The germline V gene encodes CDR1 SGHNT and CDR2 YYREEE (reference sequence). The CDR3 coding sequence is TGTGCCAGCAGCTTAGCGGGAGGCAGGGACAATGAGCAGTTCTTC. It codes for CASSLAGGRDNEQFF.